What follows are 11 T cell receptor beta chains derived from one specimen sequenced in a study of blood T cell repertoires in COVID-19. The assay was immunoSEQ multiplex PCR, and TCRdb's table has in-frame clones only and misses some. The data show 200,000 to 300,000 clones, 88% seen once. Material for sequencing was PBMCs or T cells enriched from blood (not recorded which). These receptors were obtained from a woman in her 40s with acute COVID-19.

This rearrangement joins TRBV11-3 to TRBJ2-7, with 7 bases lining up with TRBD2. The germline V gene encodes CDR1 SGHNT and CDR2 YENEEA. Trimming took 3 bases from V and 4 from J; bases not matched to a gene: 0. This CDR3 region has 12 residues. The CDR3, as DNA: TGTGCCAGCAGCTTTAGCGGGTACGAGCAGTACGTC. Translating gives CASSFSGYEQYV.

This rearrangement joins TRBV29-1 to TRBJ2-5, with D maybe TRBD2 (6 bases). Germline loops: CDR1 SQVTM, CDR2 ANQGSEA. The CDR3 consists of 14 residues. The V gene lost 3 bases and the J gene lost 7 bases, with 18 bases spanning the gap. The CDR3 DNA reads TGCAGCGTTGATTCCGGGGGAAGTAGGGGGACCCAGTACTTC. As protein: CSVDSGGSRGTQYF.

The CDR3 loop reads CASRGGDATEAFF. The CDR3 DNA reads as TGCGCCAGCAGGGGGGGGGACGCCACTGAAGCTTTCTTT. This chain connects TRBV5-1 to TRBJ1-1; D may be TRBD1 (5 bases). CDR3 length equals 13 residues. Trimming took off 5 bases at V and 4 bases at J, with 12 bases between the two ends. Germline values: CDR1 SGHRS, CDR2 YFSETQ.

The CDR3 sequence: CASNSETGNSPLHF. CDR3 sequence (DNA): TGTGCCAGCAACTCCGAGACAGGGAATTCACCCCTCCACTTT. The chain combines TRBV25-1 with TRBJ1-6; 7 bases map to TRBD1. The germline V gene has CDR1 MGHDK and CDR2 SYGVNS. The CDR3 runs 14 residues. Trimming removed 7 bases from V and 7 bases from J; junction bases left unmatched: 7.

Only one count was recorded for this clone. The CDR3 region is CATSGLNNEQFF. DNA of the CDR3: TGTGCCACCAGTGGACTGAACAATGAGCAGTTCTTC. V and J are TRBV24-1 and TRBJ2-1; no clear D. The CDR3 is 12 amino acids. CDR1 is KGHDR, CDR2 SFDVKD, per germline. The V end lost 5 bases, the J end lost 5 bases, and 6 bases lay between the germline ends.

CDR3: CASSIRGGQETQYF. CDR3 sequence (DNA): TGTGCCAGTAGTATCCGGGGTGGTCAAGAGACCCAGTACTTC. V and J are TRBV19 and TRBJ2-5, with D possibly TRBD2 on 5 matching bases. Looked up from germline, CDR1 is LNHDA and CDR2 is SQIVND (reference sequence). This CDR3 has 14 residues. The ends were cut back, 3 bases at V and 2 bases at J, with 10 bases in the middle.

This clone was picked up a small number of times. The rearrangement joins TRBV19 to TRBJ1-2, with 7 bases identical to TRBD1. This CDR3 comprises 14 residues. In germline, CDR1 is LNHDA, CDR2 SQIVND (reference sequence). V was pared by 3 bases and J by 4 bases, with 5 bases of the junction left unmatched. CDR3 amino acids: CASSISAGGYGYTF. CDR3 bases: TGTGCCAGTAGTATCTCGGCAGGGGGCTATGGCTACACCTTC. The entire variable domain, with the rest obtained from reference TRBV19 and TRBJ1-2, is as follows: DGGITQSPKYLFRKEGQNVTLSCEQNLNHDAMYWYRQDPGQGLRLIYYSQIVNDFQKGDIAEGYSVSREKKESFPLTVTSAQKNPTAFYLCASSISAGGYGYTFGSGTRLTVV.

This chain joins TRBV3-1 (or the pseudogene TRBV3-2) and TRBJ2-3, with 8 bases fitting TRBD2. This CDR3 contains 15 residues. The V gene's germline CDR1 is LGHDT and CDR2 YNNKEL (reference sequence). The ends lost 7 bases at V and 1 base at J; junction bases unmatched: 7. The CDR3 sequence: CASTLAGAGTDTQYF. CDR3 DNA sequence: TGTGCCAGCACCCTAGCGGGTGCCGGCACAGATACGCAGTATTTT.

The chain has TRBV11-2 and TRBJ1-5, with D uncertain. Germline CDR1 reads SGHAT; CDR2 reads FQNNGV. This CDR3 is built from 14 residues. Between the trimmed V and J ends, which lost 5 bases and 6 bases, there was a span of 14 bases. The CDR3 DNA reads TGTGCCAGCAGCCTTCGGGAGGGCGGTCAGCCCCAGCATTTT. Its protein is CASSLREGGQPQHF.

The J gene is TRBJ2-4, the V gene TRBV4-2, with D maybe TRBD1 (7 bases). This CDR3 is built from 17 residues. Between the trimmed V and J ends, which lost 0 bases and 3 bases, there was a span of 15 bases. In germline, CDR1 is LGHNA, CDR2 YNFKEQ. CDR3 sequence: CASSQDPEGALKNIQYF. CDR3 bases: TGTGCCAGCAGCCAAGATCCGGAGGGGGCCCTCAAAAACATTCAGTACTTC.

The CDR3 here is CAISESGRTSGHNEQFF. Here the CDR3 DNA reads TGTGCCATCAGTGAGTCAGGCAGGACTAGCGGCCACAATGAGCAGTTCTTC. The V call is TRBV10-3, the J call TRBJ2-1; TRBD2 aligns across 10 bases. The CDR3 totals 17 residues. The V segment lost 0 bases and the J segment 5 bases; nucleotides outside the gene matches: 7. CDR1 and CDR2 (germline): ENHRY, SYGVKD.